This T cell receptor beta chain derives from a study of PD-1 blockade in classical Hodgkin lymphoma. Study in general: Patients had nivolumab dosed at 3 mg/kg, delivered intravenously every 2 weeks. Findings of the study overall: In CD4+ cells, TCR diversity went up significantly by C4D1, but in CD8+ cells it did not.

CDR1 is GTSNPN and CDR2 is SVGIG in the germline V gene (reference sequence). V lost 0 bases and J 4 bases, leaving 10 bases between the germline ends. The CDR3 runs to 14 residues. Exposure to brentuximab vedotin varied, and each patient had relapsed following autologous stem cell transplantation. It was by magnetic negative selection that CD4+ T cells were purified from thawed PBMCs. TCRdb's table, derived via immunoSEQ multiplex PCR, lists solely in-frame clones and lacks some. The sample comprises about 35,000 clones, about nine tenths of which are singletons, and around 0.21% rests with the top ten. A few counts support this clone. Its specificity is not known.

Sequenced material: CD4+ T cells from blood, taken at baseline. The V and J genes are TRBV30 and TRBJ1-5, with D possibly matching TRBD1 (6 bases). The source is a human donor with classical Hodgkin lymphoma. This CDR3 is CAWSVWTANQPQHF. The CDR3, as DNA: TGTGCCTGGAGTGTATGGACAGCAAATCAGCCCCAGCATTTT.